The 4 T cell receptor beta chains presented below share a single source sample, sequenced in a study of neurological immune-mediated disorders. TCRdb passed the 5' RACE reads through MiXCR, listing each CDR3 protein once. The sample records about 46,000 distinct CDR3 sequences, roughly 2% being singletons. The sequenced sample consisted of PBMCs. These receptor sequences come from a woman aged 40 to 49 with multiple sclerosis.

This clonotype was recorded many times. This chain joins TRBV4-1 and TRBJ1-2, with a possible D match to TRBD1 (6 bases). Per germline, CDR1 MGHRA and CDR2 YSYEKL. V was cut by 3 bases and J by 2 bases, with 16 bases left in between. The CDR3 is 16 residues long. CDR3 loop: CASSQLTGFINYGYTF. The CDR3 coding sequence is TGCGCCAGCAGCCAGCTGACAGGTTTTATAAACTATGGCTACACCTTC.

There are many counts of this clonotype. The chain is built from TRBV6-6 and TRBJ2-7; possibly TRBD1 for D (6 bases). Germline CDR1 and CDR2: MNHNY and SVGAGI (reference sequence). This CDR3 is 17 amino acids long. The V end was cut by 0 bases, the J end by 5 bases, with 20 bases between. The CDR3 DNA is TGTGCCAGCAGTTACTCGAAGTCCAGGGGTCTCTCTCACGAGCAGTACTTC. Its translation is CASSYSKSRGLSHEQYF.

The sample holds many counts of this clonotype. The V gene is TRBV20-1, the J gene TRBJ2-7; no clear D gene. The CDR3 is made up of 14 amino acids. In germline, CDR1 is DFQATT, CDR2 SNEGSKA (reference sequence). Trimming cost V 1 base and J 4 bases, with 14 bases left between them. The CDR3 is CSARVGRKGYEQYF. As DNA, the CDR3 is TGCAGTGCTAGAGTTGGACGGAAGGGATACGAGCAGTACTTC.

This clonotype was observed at least ten times. The V gene is TRBV20-1, the J gene TRBJ1-4; D may be TRBD1 (6 bases). The CDR3 consists of 15 residues. V was trimmed by 3 bases and J by 2 bases, leaving 13 bases between them. Germline CDR1 reads DFQATT; CDR2 reads SNEGSKA (reference sequence). The CDR3 loop reads CSASLGGLTNEKLFF. CDR3 DNA: TGCAGTGCTAGTCTAGGGGGTCTCACTAATGAAAAACTGTTTTTT.